The rows below give T cell receptor beta chains drawn from one sample of a study of response to subunit inactivated influenza vaccine. Each CDR3 protein is one row after TCRdb ran MiXCR on the RT-PCR reads. The repertoire has 500,000 or so distinct CDR3 sequences, approximately 11% of them found once; the top ten carry roughly 12%. Source: PBMCs from blood, taken more than 35 days after vaccination. Source of these receptors: a man in his fifties or sixties who received an inactivated influenza vaccine. The CDR3 runs from the conserved cysteine through the conserved F or W. Each record gives: V gene, CDR3 protein.

TRBV4-1	CASSPNGGYSNQPQHF
TRBV7-2	CASNPSGTANEKLFF
TRBV24-1	CATSVVGWSGYTF
TRBV12-3/TRBV12-4	CASSPQATDTQYF
TRBV28	CASSLFLGTSYNEQFF
TRBV20-1	CSAQQSSGANVLTF
TRBV12-3/TRBV12-4	CASSLTWPNTEAFF
TRBV6-5	CASRQVHEQFF
TRBV20-1	CSAKGRAGTQYF
TRBV20-1	CSARGADRGRETQYF
TRBV6-2/TRBV6-3	CASSYSVSGDTGELFF
TRBV5-1	CASSLALGAEETQYF
TRBV7-3	CASSSGQGRHSPLHF
TRBV12-3/TRBV12-4	CASSSQQGTYGYTF
TRBV5-1	CASSWAGTGGHNEQFF
TRBV4-3	CASSQGDADNEQFF
TRBV24-1	CATSDPSSGRADTQYF
TRBV11-1	CASSLGVISFFENTEAFF
TRBV9	CASSPGTSGADTQYF
TRBV5-1	CASSFRTGGATGYTF
TRBV20-1	CSARRLAGGRGEQFF
TRBV20-1	CSASGLASNQETQYF
TRBV6-5	CASSYRLANEQFF
TRBV12-3/TRBV12-4	CASSFPGALLAGAYTGELFF
TRBV20-1	CSAPGPAGGSYEQYF
TRBV5-5	CASSALAETQYF
TRBV3-1	CASSQGVIGISQPQHF
TRBV7-9	CASSSSRNQPQHF
TRBV6-5	CASSYWNRVPDTQYF
TRBV7-3	CASSIGPSYEQYF
TRBV21-1	CASSTKDLPLYNEQFF
TRBV10-3	CAISESEGYGYTF
TRBV7-9	CASSRQANTGELFF
TRBV18	CASSPKAGMSTGDRDEAFF
TRBV29-1	CSTRRGTQETQYF
TRBV5-1	CASSLWWRGNHNEQFF
TRBV20-1	CSATGADDRDSYEQYF
TRBV6-1	CASTPPGALSYNEQFF
TRBV5-1	CASSLEGQGVYEQYF
TRBV29-1	CSVERGNTEAFF